This TCR beta chain comes out of a study of T-cell reconstitution after alpha-beta-depleted transplantation in children. Library preparation (for TCRbeta) was performed with unique molecular identifiers. MiXCR, applied by TCRdb to the PCR reads, yields one record per CDR3 protein. Counted here are about 250,000 distinct CDR3 sequences, more than 20% occurring once; the ten biggest clones make up around 4.8%. This clonotype showed up just a few times. The antigen is unknown. Trimming removed 1 base from V and 4 bases from J, with 2 bases in between. The CDR3 is 11 residues long. Germline-derived CDR1 and CDR2 are SNHLY and FYNNEI. Study-level points and caveats: Several patients had high TCRbeta diversity at day 60; it came from surviving recipient T cells and thymic progenitors. Reportedly, only several hundred clones from non-depleted graft cells drove alpha-beta T-cell counts at about two months. T-cell numbers and diversity, one year after transplant, stemmed largely from T cells that were newly produced.

The source is a female patient aged 2-10 years who had a stem cell transplant for congenital amegakaryocytic thrombocytopenia, so the T cells may come from the graft donor. The source material was PBMCs, mostly from graft donor cells, sampled 360 days after TCRalphabeta/CD19-depleted stem cell transplant. The V gene is TRBV2, the J gene TRBJ2-7; D unclear. The CDR3 loop reads CASSEEYEQYF. The CDR3 nucleotides read TGTGCCAGCAGTGAAGAATACGAGCAGTACTTC.